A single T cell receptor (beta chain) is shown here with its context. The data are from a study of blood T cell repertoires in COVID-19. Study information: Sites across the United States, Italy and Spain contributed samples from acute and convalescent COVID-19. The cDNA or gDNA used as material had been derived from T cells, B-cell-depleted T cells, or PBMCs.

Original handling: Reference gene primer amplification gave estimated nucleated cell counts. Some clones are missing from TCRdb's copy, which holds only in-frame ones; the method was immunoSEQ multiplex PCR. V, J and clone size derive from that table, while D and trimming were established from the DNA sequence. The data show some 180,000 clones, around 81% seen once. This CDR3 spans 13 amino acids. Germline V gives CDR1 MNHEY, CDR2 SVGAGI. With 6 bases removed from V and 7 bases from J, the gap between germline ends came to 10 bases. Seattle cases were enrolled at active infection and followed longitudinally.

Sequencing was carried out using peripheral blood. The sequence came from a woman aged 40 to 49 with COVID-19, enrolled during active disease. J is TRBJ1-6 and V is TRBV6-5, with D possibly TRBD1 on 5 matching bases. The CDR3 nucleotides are TGTGCCAGCAGGGACACCGGGAATTCACCCCTCCACTTT. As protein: CASRDTGNSPLHF.